The sample holds one count of the clone carrying this TCR beta chain. The repertoire was sequenced with immunoSEQ multiplex PCR; TCRdb's copy has only in-frame clones and lacks some. Here the sample spans about 130,000 clones, 79% being singletons. This entry comes from a study of cytotoxic CD8 clonotypes in ibrutinib-treated CLL. Trimming took 2 bases from V and 0 from J, leaving 11 bases between them. The CDR3 consists of 16 residues. CDR1 SGHTA and CDR2 FQGTGA come from the germline V gene. V and J are TRBV7-3 and TRBJ2-1; D gene uncertain. This sample comprised PBMCs, obtained after 12 months of ibrutinib treatment. This sequence was found in a human donor with chronic lymphocytic leukemia. CDR3 residues: CASSLWARSSYNEQFF. The CDR3 nucleotides are TGTGCCAGCAGCTTATGGGCCCGATCCTCCTACAATGAGCAGTTCTTC.